Shown below are 10 T cell receptor beta chains from a single sample sequenced in a study of human T cells and chemical hapten exposure. Noted time point: pre-sensitization, week 0. Sample treatment: therapeutic diphenylcyclopropenone sensitization with weekly scalp DPC. TCRdb re-analysed the RACE reads in MiXCR, keeping a single row per CDR3 protein. The sample consists of 250,000 or so distinct CDR3 sequences, about 7.7% of them appearing once. Here the sequenced sample was whole blood, taken in connection with sensitization to the hapten diphenylcyclopropenone (DPC). Receptors were obtained from a man between 18 and 29 years old with alopecia areata. Some clones in this sample may be carry-over from other donors' samples.

The chain is built from TRBV7-2 and TRBJ1-1; unclear D gene. V dropped 2 bases and J dropped 1 base, with 8 bases sitting between them. The germline CDR1 and CDR2 sequences are SGHTA and FQGNSA. This CDR3 is built from 14 residues. CDR3 bases: TGTGCCAGCAGCTTACATGGCTCGAACACTGAAGCTTTCTTT. Translation: CASSLHGSNTEAFF.

This clonotype was seen more than once but under ten times. The chain uses TRBV3-1 and TRBJ2-7, with 8 nucleotides matching TRBD1. The CDR3 length is 13 residues. Germline V CDR1 and CDR2: LGHDT, YNNKEL (reference sequence). The V gene end was trimmed by 6 bases and the J gene end by 9 bases; junction bases not matched to a gene: 10. The CDR3: CASSRSTGAAQYV. For the CDR3, the DNA is TGTGCCAGCAGTCGATCGACAGGGGCGGCGCAGTACGTC.

A few counts support this clonotype. The chain recombines TRBV6-2 or TRBV6-3 with TRBJ1-1; TRBD1 aligns across 7 bases. CDR1 and CDR2 (germline): MNHEY, SVGEGT. With 5 bases clipped from V and 5 bases from J, the junction kept 8 bases outside the gene matches. The CDR3 runs 14 residues. The CDR3 protein is CASSLLDRVTEAFF. The CDR3 nucleotides are TGTGCCAGCAGTCTACTCGACAGGGTAACTGAAGCTTTCTTT.

This clonotype has ten or more counts. The J gene is TRBJ1-5, the V gene TRBV28; D unresolved. The CDR3 spans 14 residues. The V end was cut by 7 bases, the J end by 2 bases, with 12 bases between. The germline gives CDR1 MDHEN, CDR2 SYDVKM. The CDR3 region is CASTHRGGNQPQHF. The CDR3 coding sequence is TGTGCCAGCACCCACCGGGGTGGCAATCAGCCCCAGCATTTT.

The rearrangement uses TRBV27 and TRBJ2-7, with D perhaps TRBD2 (6 bases). The CDR3 loop spans 15 amino acids. CDR1 is MNHEY, CDR2 SMNVEV, per germline (reference sequence). V was cut by 2 bases and J by 1 base, with 12 bases left in between. The CDR3 here is CASSLSYGRSYEQYF. The DNA for the CDR3 is TGTGCCAGCAGTTTAAGTTACGGGAGATCCTACGAGCAGTACTTC.

The chain recombines TRBV4-1 with TRBJ2-3; D gene unclear. This CDR3 spans 13 amino acids. Between the trimmed V and J ends, which lost 4 bases and 6 bases, there was a span of 11 bases. Germline lookup yields CDR1 MGHRA and CDR2 YSYEKL. The CDR3 bases are TGCGCCAGCAGCCTTCAGCCGTGGGATACGCAGTATTTT. This translates into CASSLQPWDTQYF.

The rearrangement uses TRBV4-3 and TRBJ2-1; no clear D. Germline CDR1 reads LGHNA; CDR2 reads YSLEER. With 0 bases removed from V and 4 bases from J, the gap between germline ends came to 10 bases. The CDR3 covers 15 residues. The CDR3 DNA follows: TGCGCCAGCAGCCAAGAGGCCGTCCGATACAATGAGCAGTTCTTC. It yields the protein CASSQEAVRYNEQFF.

The CDR3: CSVGDRGTDTQYF. CDR3 DNA: TGCAGCGTTGGGGACAGGGGGACAGATACGCAGTATTTT. The chain links TRBV29-1 to TRBJ2-3, with 11 bases matching TRBD1. Germline V lookup: CDR1 SQVTM, CDR2 ANQGSEA. With V trimmed by 4 bases and J by 3 bases, 0 bases remained unmatched. This CDR3 is built from 13 residues.

To note about this clonotype: The junction differs from germline at one of its ends, possibly a read error. The chain employs TRBV27 and TRBJ1-4; D is ambiguous. The germline V gene has CDR1 MNHEY and CDR2 SMNVEV (reference sequence). The CDR3 extends over 10 amino acids. The DNA for the CDR3 is TGTGCCAGCGGAAATGGAAAACTGTTTTTT. Amino acid sequence: CASGNGKLFF.

This clonotype was observed a few times. This CDR3 is CAISESWRGDNSPLHF. The CDR3 DNA reads TGTGCCATCAGTGAGTCTTGGAGGGGGGATAATTCACCCCTCCACTTT. The chain combines TRBV10-3 with TRBJ1-6, with D tentatively TRBD1 (6 bases). V was cut by 0 bases and J by 5 bases, with 11 bases left in between. The CDR3 spans 16 residues. CDR1 ENHRY and CDR2 SYGVKD come from the germline V gene.